This passage covers 22 T cell receptor beta chains from one sample sequenced in a study of blood T cell repertoires in COVID-19. Assay used: immunoSEQ multiplex PCR; TCRdb lists only in-frame clones, some missing. Among 200,000 or so clones listed, 87% were seen once. Input material: peripheral blood. Receptor source: a middle-aged man with active or convalescent COVID-19.

This chain joins TRBV2 and TRBJ2-3, with a possible D match to TRBD1 (6 bases). The V gene lost 4 bases and the J gene lost 5 bases, with 13 bases spanning the gap. Per the germline V gene, CDR1 is SNHLY and CDR2 is FYNNEI. CDR3 length: 14 amino acids. The CDR3 sequence: CASSVNRAEDTQYF. In DNA, the CDR3 is TGTGCCAGCAGTGTTAACAGGGCTGAAGATACGCAGTATTTT.

The J gene is TRBJ1-1, the V gene TRBV2, with D possibly matching TRBD1 (6 bases). This CDR3 is 13 amino acids long. Germline values: CDR1 SNHLY, CDR2 FYNNEI. Trimming took off 6 bases at V and 0 bases at J, with 8 bases between the two ends. This CDR3 is CASSGQMNTEAFF. The CDR3 DNA reads as TGTGCCAGCAGCGGACAGATGAACACTGAAGCTTTCTTT.

This chain connects TRBV2 to TRBJ1-6, with TRBD1 matching over 8 bases. V shed 5 bases and J 7 bases; nucleotides not matched to a gene: 7. CDR1 SNHLY and CDR2 FYNNEI come from the germline V gene. This CDR3 region has 15 residues. The CDR3 spells CASSLFRTGNSPLHF. In DNA, the CDR3 is TGTGCCAGCAGTCTGTTCAGGACAGGGAATTCACCCCTCCACTTT.

The rearrangement uses TRBV4-1 and TRBJ1-1; possibly TRBD1 for D (5 bases). The CDR3 contains 14 residues. The germline CDR1 and CDR2 sequences are MGHRA and YSYEKL. Deletions cut 1 base from V and 1 base from J, with 7 bases between. The CDR3 DNA sequence: TGCGCCAGCAGCCAAGCAGGGCCGAACACTGAAGCTTTCTTT. Translating gives CASSQAGPNTEAFF.

In its sample, this clone was seen once. The CDR3 DNA reads TGCGCCAGCAGCTTTCAACAGGGGGCCTATGGCTACACCTTC. Amino acid sequence: CASSFQQGAYGYTF. The chain combines TRBV5-1 with TRBJ1-2; TRBD1 agrees at 9 bases. The V segment lost 2 bases and the J segment 4 bases; nucleotides outside the gene matches: 3. Germline-derived CDR1 and CDR2 are SGHRS and YFSETQ. The CDR3 covers 14 residues.

The chain combines TRBV6-6 with TRBJ2-1, with D perhaps TRBD1 (6 bases). In germline, CDR1 is MNHNY, CDR2 SVGAGI (reference sequence). The CDR3 totals 15 residues. The germline V and J ends were trimmed by 2 bases and 0 bases, with 8 bases remaining between them. Written as DNA, the CDR3 is TGTGCCAGCAGTTACGGGGGCCCCTCCTACAATGAGCAGTTCTTC. This sequence encodes CASSYGGPSYNEQFF.

The V call is TRBV28, the J call TRBJ2-1, with D possibly matching TRBD2 (5 bases). Germline V gene lookup returns CDR1 MDHEN and CDR2 SYDVKM. V dropped 5 bases and J dropped 4 bases, with 18 bases sitting between them. The CDR3 extends over 16 amino acids. CDR3: CASSRTSGWSYNEQFF. The CDR3 DNA sequence: TGTGCCAGCAGTCGTACCTCGGGGTGGTCTTACAATGAGCAGTTCTTC.

V and J are TRBV28 and TRBJ2-7, with 8 nucleotides matching TRBD1. Germline values: CDR1 MDHEN, CDR2 SYDVKM. The CDR3 runs to 16 residues. J lost 1 base, V lost 4 bases, and 9 bases had no gene match. The CDR3 bases are TGTGCCAGCAGTTCTCATACAGGGGGTATTTCCTACGAGCAGTACTTC. Translation: CASSSHTGGISYEQYF.

The chain combines TRBV3-1 (or the pseudogene TRBV3-2) with TRBJ1-2; D unclear. Trimming removed 2 bases at V and 7 bases at J, with 11 bases between. CDR3 length: 13 residues. Germline V gene lookup returns CDR1 LGHDT and CDR2 YNNKEL (reference sequence). CDR3 sequence: CASSQNEVSGYTF. The CDR3 nucleotides are TGTGCCAGCAGCCAAAACGAGGTCAGTGGCTACACCTTC.

CDR3: CASSLVARSYGYTF. The CDR3 region has the DNA TGTGCCAGCAGCTTGGTCGCCAGGTCCTATGGCTACACCTTC. The chain couples TRBV5-5 to TRBJ1-2; D is uncertain. This CDR3 region has 14 residues. Germline V gives CDR1 SGHKS, CDR2 YYEKEE (reference sequence). With 0 bases removed from V and 4 bases from J, the gap between germline ends came to 10 bases.

The V and J genes are TRBV28 and TRBJ1-1; a weak D match, TRBD1 (5 bases). Deletions cut 1 base from V and 2 bases from J, with 11 bases between. The germline V gene has CDR1 MDHEN and CDR2 SYDVKM. This CDR3 contains 15 residues. The chain's CDR3 is CASSLLTGGNTEAFF. The CDR3 coding sequence is TGTGCCAGCAGTTTATTAACGGGGGGTAACACTGAAGCTTTCTTT.

This chain uses TRBV6-5 with TRBJ1-2; 9 bases agree with TRBD1. CDR1 and CDR2 (germline): MNHEY, SVGAGI. V lost 6 bases, J lost 2 bases, and 4 bases stayed unmatched. This CDR3 has 14 residues. The CDR3 is CASRLDRGNYGYTF. CDR3 coding DNA: TGTGCCAGCAGGCTGGACAGGGGAAACTATGGCTACACCTTC.

The table lists this clone with a count of one. The chain employs TRBV2 and TRBJ1-2; the match to TRBD1 covers 7 bases. V lost 8 bases and J lost 5; bases outside the gene matches: 14. The CDR3 runs 15 residues. CDR1 and CDR2 (germline): SNHLY, FYNNEI. The CDR3 here is CASLARDSLSYGYTF. The CDR3 region has the DNA TGTGCCAGCCTCGCTCGGGACAGTTTAAGTTATGGCTACACCTTC.

The chain carries TRBV12-3 or TRBV12-4 and TRBJ2-7; D is possibly TRBD1 (6 bases). The CDR3 runs to 13 residues. The V end lost 6 bases, the J end lost 2 bases, and 11 bases lay between the germline ends. The CDR3 loop is CASRAGAAYEQYF. In DNA form, the CDR3 reads TGTGCCAGCAGGGCAGGGGCGGCCTACGAGCAGTACTTC.

This clone appeared a single time. V and J are TRBV29-1 and TRBJ2-5; D is unclear. The V and J ends lost 7 bases and 5 bases respectively, with 17 bases between them. This CDR3 has 13 amino acids. From germline, CDR1 is SQVTM and CDR2 ANQGSEA. In nucleotides, the CDR3 is TGCAGCGCCCGCCGTGCGGCCGGCGAGACCCAGTACTTC. It specifies CSARRAAGETQYF.

The chain is built from TRBV7-9 and TRBJ1-2, with D uncertain. This CDR3 has 13 amino acids. Germline V lookup: CDR1 SEHNR, CDR2 FQNEAQ (reference sequence). V was pared by 7 bases and J by 6 bases, with 15 bases between. For the CDR3, the DNA is TGTGCCAGCACCTACGGGAGTGGGGATGGCTACACCTTC. Encoded protein: CASTYGSGDGYTF.

This rearrangement joins TRBV5-1 to TRBJ2-3, with D tentatively TRBD1 (6 bases). Deletions cut 4 bases from V and 2 bases from J, with 14 bases between. In germline, CDR1 is SGHRS, CDR2 YFSETQ. The CDR3 is 15 residues long. Here the CDR3 reads CASSPTWGHTDTQYF. In DNA, the CDR3 is TGCGCCAGCAGCCCGACTTGGGGGCACACAGATACGCAGTATTTT.

The chain links TRBV18 to TRBJ1-1; no definite D call. This CDR3 contains 13 residues. Trimming removed 6 bases from V and 1 base from J, with 9 bases in between. Germline loops: CDR1 KGHSH, CDR2 LQKENI. This CDR3 is CASSTTENTEAFF. The CDR3 bases are TGTGCCAGCTCGACTACAGAGAACACTGAAGCTTTCTTT.

DNA of the CDR3: TGTGCCAGTATGGACAGGGACGGAAACACCATATATTTT. Its translation is CASMDRDGNTIYF. The genes are TRBV19 and TRBJ1-3, with 8 bases fitting TRBD1. CDR1 is LNHDA and CDR2 is SQIVND in the germline V gene (reference sequence). CDR3 length: 13 residues. Trimming at V came to 7 bases and at J to 4 bases, leaving 3 bases not matched to a gene. Full variable domain (rest looked up from reference TRBV19 and TRBJ1-3): DGGITQSPKYLFRKEGQNVTLSCEQNLNHDAMYWYRQDPGQGLRLIYYSQIVNDFQKGDIAEGYSVSREKKESFPLTVTSAQKNPTAFYLCASMDRDGNTIYFGEGSWLTVV.

The chain employs TRBV25-1 and TRBJ1-6; 12 nucleotides agree with TRBD1. Germline V gives CDR1 MGHDK, CDR2 SYGVNS. Trimming removed 5 bases from V and 10 bases from J; junction bases left unmatched: 12. CDR3 length equals 17 residues. As DNA, the CDR3 is TGTGCCAGCAGTAACGTAGGGACAGGGGGCGCCGGGTCACCCCTCCACTTT. This sequence encodes CASSNVGTGGAGSPLHF.

J is TRBJ2-1 and V is TRBV11-3; D gene uncertain. Germline V gene data show CDR1 as SGHNT and CDR2 as YENEEA. The CDR3 has 17 residues. Trimming removed 3 bases from V and 2 bases from J, with 17 bases in between. The DNA of the CDR3 is TGTGCCAGCAGCTTCAGCGCTCTGACCGCTCCCTACAATGAGCAGTTCTTC. Encoded protein: CASSFSALTAPYNEQFF.

In DNA form, the CDR3 reads TGTGCCAGCAGTTTTTTGGGCGCATCTGCTGAAGCTTTCTTT. Its translation is CASSFLGASAEAFF. This chain uses TRBV3-1 (or the pseudogene TRBV3-2) with TRBJ1-1; D gene unclear. The CDR3 has 14 residues. Germline V gene data show CDR1 as LGHDT and CDR2 as YNNKEL (reference sequence). V lost 6 bases and J lost 6, with 17 bases in between.